This entry concerns a single T cell receptor (beta chain). Antigen unknown. The data stem from a study of TIL therapy for anti-PD-1-resistant metastatic lung cancer. Study-level background: Patients had a median age of approximately 56 years (range 38-75). Half of patients were current or former smokers.

Sequencing used immunoSEQ v3. Produced via immunoSEQ multiplex PCR; TCRdb's table is partial and in-frame only. In the table there are about 60,000 clones, around 87% of which are singletons. Per germline, CDR1 SGHTS and CDR2 YDEGEE. Trimming removed 3 bases at V and 7 bases at J, with 14 bases between. The CDR3 consists of 14 residues. As to time point: pre-treatment sample, taken before nivolumab and TIL therapy. Study-wide results and caveats: TIL clonotype persistence in blood showed no apparent association with response.

The rearrangement links TRBV5-8 to TRBJ1-5; tentatively, D is TRBD1 (5 bases). Here the sequenced sample was blood, taken at baseline. This TCR was recovered from a person aged 25-85 years with non-small cell lung cancer. DNA for the CDR3: TGTGCCAGCAGCTCTAGGGGTTACGGGCAGCCCCAGCATTTT. Amino acids: CASSSRGYGQPQHF.